The 30 T cell receptor beta chains below come from one sample, sequenced in a study of blood T cell repertoires in COVID-19. Using immunoSEQ multiplex PCR, the repertoire was profiled, and TCRdb retains in-frame clones only, with some absent. Here the sample spans approximately 23,000 clones, roughly 88% being singletons. Sequencing input: peripheral blood. These TCRs come from a man in his sixties or seventies with acute or convalescent COVID-19.

The V gene is TRBV6-5, the J gene TRBJ2-1; TRBD2 matches at 11 bases. The V gene's germline CDR1 is MNHEY and CDR2 SVGAGI. CDR3 length equals 16 residues. Trimming at V came to 4 bases and at J to 2 bases, leaving 4 bases not matched to a gene. The CDR3 region is CASSSGLAEPYNEQFF. For the CDR3, the DNA is TGTGCCAGCAGTTCGGGACTAGCGGAACCCTACAATGAGCAGTTCTTC.

The chain uses TRBV6-5 and TRBJ2-1; the D gene is possibly TRBD2 (6 bases). Germline V CDR1 and CDR2: MNHEY, SVGAGI. Trimming pared 6 bases from V and 8 bases from J, leaving 20 bases between. The CDR3 is made up of 15 amino acids. The CDR3 bases are TGTGCCAGCAGCTACCGACAGACCGGCGGGGATGAGCAGTTCTTC. Its translation is CASSYRQTGGDEQFF.

This chain uses TRBV12-5 with TRBJ2-1; a possible D gene is TRBD1 (6 bases). Trimming shortened V by 1 base and J by 10 bases, and 17 bases separated the two germline ends. The CDR3 length is 15 residues. CDR1 is LGHNT and CDR2 is FRNRAP in the germline V gene. DNA of the CDR3: TGTGCTAGTGGTTTGGGATTCCAGGGGTCGGCCGAGCAGTTCTTC. It translates to CASGLGFQGSAEQFF. The whole variable domain, filled in from reference TRBV12-5 and TRBJ2-1, reads DARVTQTPRHKVTEMGQEVTMRCQPILGHNTVFWYRQTMMQGLELLAYFRNRAPLDDSGMPKDRFSAEMPDATLATLKIQPSEPRDSAVYFCASGLGFQGSAEQFFGPGTRLTVL.

The V call is TRBV28, the J call TRBJ1-4; D not resolved. The ends were cut back, 7 bases at V and 0 bases at J, with 6 bases in the middle. Germline V lookup: CDR1 MDHEN, CDR2 SYDVKM. The CDR3 spans 13 residues. The CDR3 DNA reads TGTGCCAGCAAGACAACAACTAATGAAAAACTGTTTTTT. It translates to CASKTTTNEKLFF.

The chain has TRBV24-1 and TRBJ1-5; 7 positions match TRBD1. J lost 0 bases, V lost 4 bases, and 5 bases had no gene match. From germline, CDR1 is KGHDR and CDR2 SFDVKD. The CDR3 contains 16 residues. The CDR3: CATSDPGTDSNQPQHF. For the CDR3, the DNA is TGTGCCACCAGTGACCCCGGGACAGATAGCAATCAGCCCCAGCATTTT.

The J gene is TRBJ1-1, the V gene TRBV6-6; maybe TRBD1 (6 bases). The ends were cut back, 10 bases at V and 7 bases at J, with 19 bases in the middle. This CDR3 spans 13 amino acids. In germline, CDR1 is MNHNY, CDR2 SVGAGI (reference sequence). The chain's CDR3 is CATLDSLSDEAFF. The CDR3 DNA sequence: TGTGCCACCCTGGACAGCCTATCCGATGAAGCTTTCTTT.

The rearrangement uses TRBV29-1 and TRBJ1-1; no clear D gene. Trimming took off 5 bases at V and 1 base at J, with 2 bases between the two ends. There are 10 residues in the CDR3. Germline V gene sequence: CDR1 SQVTM, CDR2 ANQGSEA. The CDR3 sequence is CSVQNTEAFF. The DNA for the CDR3 is TGCAGCGTTCAGAACACTGAAGCTTTCTTT.

V usage is TRBV18 and J usage is TRBJ1-1; 8 nucleotides match TRBD1. In germline, CDR1 is KGHSH, CDR2 LQKENI. CDR3 size: 16 residues. Losses at the gene ends were 3 bases for V and 4 bases for J; bases not matched to a gene: 10. The CDR3: CASSPQGQGMGTEAFF. CDR3 in DNA: TGTGCCAGCTCACCGCAAGGACAGGGAATGGGCACTGAAGCTTTCTTT.

V and J are TRBV14 and TRBJ2-3; 8 nucleotides match TRBD1. The trim removed 4 bases at V and 1 base at J, leaving 7 bases unmatched. CDR3 length equals 16 residues. Germline V lookup: CDR1 SGHDN, CDR2 FVKESK. CDR3 loop: CASSPTGQGRTDTQYF. The CDR3 region has the DNA TGTGCCAGCAGCCCAACCGGACAGGGCCGCACAGATACGCAGTATTTT. Based on the CDR3 plus reference TRBV14 and TRBJ2-3, the full variable domain is EAGVTQFPSHSVIEKGQTVTLRCDPISGHDNLYWYRRVMGKEIKFLLHFVKESKQDESGMPNNRFLAERTGGTYSTLKVQPAELEDSGVYFCASSPTGQGRTDTQYFGPGTRLTVL.

The chain is built from TRBV15 and TRBJ2-3; 8 nucleotides align to TRBD2. Losses at the gene ends were 0 bases for V and 2 bases for J; bases not matched to a gene: 10. CDR3 length equals 18 residues. Germline V gene lookup returns CDR1 LNHNV and CDR2 YYDKDF (reference sequence). CDR3 loop: CATSRDYTGTRTTDTQYF. In DNA, the CDR3 is TGTGCCACCAGCAGAGATTATACCGGGACTAGAACCACAGATACGCAGTATTTT.

This clone came up once. The chain combines TRBV19 with TRBJ2-6; perhaps TRBD1 as D (6 bases). CDR3 length: 16 amino acids. V was trimmed by 6 bases and J by 0 bases, leaving 12 bases between them. The germline CDR1 and CDR2 sequences are LNHDA and SQIVND (reference sequence). The CDR3 region is CASRRLGASGANVLTF. The CDR3 DNA reads TGTGCCAGTAGAAGGTTGGGGGCCTCTGGGGCCAACGTCCTGACTTTC.

This clone appeared once. The chain uses TRBV12-3 or TRBV12-4 and TRBJ2-7; D perhaps matches TRBD1 (6 bases). The CDR3 extends over 11 amino acids. V was pared by 5 bases and J by 8 bases, with 10 bases between. CDR3 coding DNA: TGTGCCAGCAGTCTCGGACAGAAGCAGTACTTC. It is translated as CASSLGQKQYF.

V usage is TRBV6-5 and J usage is TRBJ1-5, with a possible D match to TRBD1 (5 bases). V lost 4 bases, J lost 7 bases, and 11 bases lay in between. The CDR3 has 13 residues. Looked up from germline, CDR1 is MNHEY and CDR2 is SVGAGI. CDR3 residues: CASSFGGGQPQHF. The CDR3 bases are TGTGCCAGCAGTTTCGGGGGAGGACAGCCCCAGCATTTT.

CDR3 bases: TGTGCCAGCAGCTCCTACGTGTACAATGAGCAGTTCTTC. Its protein product is CASSSYVYNEQFF. The V and J genes are TRBV7-2 and TRBJ2-1; the D is unclear. CDR3 length: 13 residues. Germline CDR1 SGHTA, CDR2 FQGNSA. Trimming cost V 4 bases and J 4 bases, with 8 bases left between them.

The V call is TRBV6-6, the J call TRBJ2-3; a possible D gene is TRBD2 (6 bases). This CDR3 spans 16 amino acids. Per the germline V gene, CDR1 is MNHNY and CDR2 is SVGAGI (reference sequence). V lost 6 bases and J 5 bases, leaving 21 bases between the germline ends. The CDR3: CASRDVGGVMVDTQYF. DNA of the CDR3: TGTGCCAGCAGGGACGTGGGCGGGGTAATGGTAGATACGCAGTATTTT.

This rearrangement joins TRBV28 to TRBJ2-7; D remains ambiguous. This CDR3 has 12 residues. Germline assignment: CDR1 MDHEN and CDR2 SYDVKM. The V end was cut by 6 bases, the J end by 5 bases, with 11 bases between. CDR3 bases: TGTGCCAGCAGCTCCGGGTCAGACGAGCAGTACTTC. This sequence encodes CASSSGSDEQYF.

This clone was seen only once. The J gene is TRBJ1-2, the V gene TRBV27; D unclear. Germline CDR1 MNHEY, CDR2 SMNVEV (reference sequence). This CDR3 region has 15 residues. Trimming removed 3 bases from V and 4 bases from J, with 15 bases in between. The CDR3 DNA reads TGTGCCAGCAGTTTCTACCACCCCGAGGTCTATGGCTACACCTTC. Translating it yields CASSFYHPEVYGYTF.

The chain uses TRBV10-1 and TRBJ1-1; D gene ambiguous. Trimming took off 2 bases at V and 1 base at J, with 5 bases between the two ends. CDR3 size: 13 residues. Germline V lookup: CDR1 WNHNN, CDR2 SYGVQD (reference sequence). The CDR3 spells CASSETANTEAFF. The CDR3 coding sequence is TGCGCCAGCAGTGAGACAGCGAACACTGAAGCTTTCTTT.

Details on this clone: Distinct nucleotide sequences in the sample also encode this CDR3. The rearrangement joins TRBV25-1 to TRBJ1-2; TRBD1 aligns across 7 bases. This CDR3 region has 15 residues. Germline CDR1 MGHDK, CDR2 SYGVNS. The V gene end was trimmed by 1 base and the J gene end by 1 base; junction bases not matched to a gene: 3. This chain's CDR3 is CASSESGTVNYGYTF. The CDR3 DNA sequence: TGTGCCAGCAGTGAATCGGGGACAGTTAACTATGGCTACACCTTC.

In DNA form, the CDR3 reads TGTGCCAGTAGGGGGACAGGGGGAGAGACCCAGTACTTC. This codes for CASRGTGGETQYF. This chain connects TRBV19 to TRBJ2-5; 11 nucleotides agree with TRBD1. CDR1 and CDR2 (germline): LNHDA, SQIVND (reference sequence). The CDR3 has 13 amino acids. The ends lost 6 bases at V and 4 bases at J; junction bases unmatched: 1.

The rearrangement uses TRBV7-2 and TRBJ2-7; 11 positions agree with TRBD2. The CDR3 has 14 residues. CDR1 and CDR2 from the germline V gene are SGHTA and FQGNSA. Losses at the gene ends were 5 bases for V and 4 bases for J; bases not matched to a gene: 4. The CDR3 here is CASSPGTSGYEQYF. The CDR3, as DNA: TGTGCCAGCAGCCCCGGGACTAGCGGTTACGAGCAGTACTTC.

The chain joins TRBV20-1 to TRBJ2-3, with 7 bases that match TRBD2. The CDR3 is made up of 13 amino acids. V shed 3 bases, J shed 5 bases, and the junction held 5 bases outside the gene matches. Germline CDR1 is DFQATT and CDR2 is SNEGSKA (reference sequence). CDR3 sequence reads: CSASGAGVDTQYF. The CDR3 coding sequence is TGCAGTGCTAGTGGGGCGGGAGTAGATACGCAGTATTTT.

The chain uses TRBV3-1 (or the pseudogene TRBV3-2) and TRBJ2-1; a possible D gene is TRBD2 (5 bases). The CDR3 is 16 residues long. The ends were cut back, 6 bases at V and 6 bases at J, with 21 bases in the middle. Germline loops: CDR1 LGHDT, CDR2 YNNKEL (reference sequence). CDR3 coding DNA: TGTGCCAGCAGTTCCCCTTTAGTAGCGAGGTTCAATGAGCAGTTCTTC. This encodes CASSSPLVARFNEQFF.

The CDR3 loop is CASSHRIGTGGAFNYGYTF. The CDR3 bases are TGTGCCAGCAGCCACAGGATCGGGACAGGGGGCGCTTTTAACTATGGCTACACCTTC. V is TRBV16 and J is TRBJ1-2, with 12 bases aligning to TRBD1. This CDR3 spans 19 amino acids. Germline V gene data show CDR1 as KGHSY and CDR2 as FQNENV. J was trimmed by 1 base and V by 3 bases; bases with no gene match: 12.

The count of this clone is one. This chain links TRBV3-1 (or the pseudogene TRBV3-2) with TRBJ2-7; 8 bases align to TRBD2. CDR3 length: 13 amino acids. Germline assignment: CDR1 LGHDT and CDR2 YNNKEL (reference sequence). Unmatched junction bases numbered 8, after V lost 7 bases and J lost 6 bases. CDR3 in amino acids: CASTLGTRSEQYF. The CDR3 nucleotides are TGTGCCAGCACCCTCGGGACTAGGAGCGAGCAGTACTTC.

The V call is TRBV5-6, the J call TRBJ1-1; D is uncertain. V lost 1 base, J lost 0 bases, and 4 bases lay in between. The germline V gene has CDR1 SGHDT and CDR2 YYEEEE. This CDR3 is 13 amino acids long. CDR3 in amino acids: CASSLNMNTEAFF. The CDR3 DNA is TGTGCCAGCAGCTTGAATATGAACACTGAAGCTTTCTTT.

This rearrangement joins TRBV3-1 (or the pseudogene TRBV3-2) to TRBJ1-1; TRBD1 agrees at 7 bases. Germline-derived CDR1 and CDR2 are LGHDT and YNNKEL (reference sequence). J gave up 4 bases and V 4 bases, and 12 bases lay outside the gene matches. The CDR3 runs to 16 residues. As DNA, the CDR3 is TGTGCCAGCAGCCCATACGCCGGGCAGGGGGTCACTGAAGCTTTCTTT. Its translation: CASSPYAGQGVTEAFF.

The chain joins TRBV5-1 to TRBJ2-1, with 7 bases lining up with TRBD1. CDR1 SGHRS and CDR2 YFSETQ come from the germline V gene. There are 16 residues in the CDR3. V was pared by 0 bases and J by 6 bases, with 9 bases of the junction left unmatched. CDR3 sequence: CASSLEVGQLSNEQFF. The CDR3, as DNA: TGCGCCAGCAGCTTGGAAGTGGGACAGCTTAGCAATGAGCAGTTCTTC.

The J gene is TRBJ1-1, the V gene TRBV19; D is perhaps TRBD1 (6 bases). From germline, CDR1 is LNHDA and CDR2 SQIVND (reference sequence). Trimming pared 4 bases from V and 5 bases from J, leaving 11 bases between. This CDR3 region has 13 residues. CDR3: CASSTPQGTEAFF. The CDR3 DNA is TGTGCCAGTAGTACGCCCCAGGGGACTGAAGCTTTCTTT.

The chain couples TRBV30 to TRBJ1-6; 7 nucleotides agree with TRBD1. The CDR3 has 13 amino acids. Unmatched junction bases numbered 7, after V lost 5 bases and J lost 9 bases. CDR1 GTSNPN and CDR2 SVGIG come from the germline V gene (reference sequence). DNA for the CDR3: TGTGCCTGGGGTAGACAGGGATTTTCACCCCTCCACTTT. Protein sequence: CAWGRQGFSPLHF.